This T cell receptor beta chain was identified during a study of T cell responses to AZD1222 COVID-19 vaccine. The overall study: Researchers grouped second doses given at about 4 or about 12 weeks into one pool. Study findings and constraints: Females made up more of the donors, who were largely white British, and clonal diversity may have come out too low. Repertoire sampling happened only post peak T cell response. Compared with day 0, the breadth and depth of the Spike-specific TCR repertoire rose significantly after two doses of AZD1222.

The CDR3 consists of 13 residues. Trimming pared 3 bases from V and 3 bases from J, leaving 8 bases between. Some clones are missing from TCRdb's copy, which holds only in-frame ones; the method was immunoSEQ multiplex PCR. This table has 90,000 to 120,000 clones, more than 70% appearing once. This clone was detected only once. Its antigen is currently unknown. The TCR originated in an adult in good health. This chain joins TRBV12-3 or TRBV12-4 and TRBJ1-1; D is undetermined. Specimen: peripheral blood, collected on day 0 of AZD1222 vaccination. CDR3 DNA: TGTGCCAGCAGTTTCACGAGGTACACTGAAGCTTTCTTT. Its protein is CASSFTRYTEAFF.